A few counts support the clone carrying this T cell receptor (beta chain). What it binds is not known. The sample comes from a study of T cell repertoires in cytomegalovirus infection. Study summary: Evidence of both CMV infection and a matching HLA type came from public TCR beta signatures. Overall study results and limits: The study found HLA-C-restricted CMV-specific TCR beta clonotypes dominating the ex vivo response.

TCRdb itself ran the reads through MiXCR, one entry per CDR3 protein. The data hold roughly 990,000 distinct CDR3 sequences, with roughly 31% observed a single time. V shed 0 bases and J shed 0 bases, with 25 bases lying between them. CDR3 length equals 21 residues. CDR1 is SGHAT and CDR2 is FQNNGV in the germline V gene. The chain combines TRBV11-2 with TRBJ2-3; tentatively, D is TRBD1 or TRBD2 (5 bases each). The sample was cultured CD8+ T cells from PBMCs, taken from culture after CMV antigen stimulation. The receptor was isolated from a human donor in good health (CMV status not recorded). Some clones in this sample may be carry-over from other donors' samples. Written as DNA, the CDR3 is TGTGCCAGCAGCTTAGAAGAGGGGCTACAGTTCAAAGAGGTTAGCACAGATACGCAGTATTTT. It yields the protein CASSLEEGLQFKEVSTDTQYF.